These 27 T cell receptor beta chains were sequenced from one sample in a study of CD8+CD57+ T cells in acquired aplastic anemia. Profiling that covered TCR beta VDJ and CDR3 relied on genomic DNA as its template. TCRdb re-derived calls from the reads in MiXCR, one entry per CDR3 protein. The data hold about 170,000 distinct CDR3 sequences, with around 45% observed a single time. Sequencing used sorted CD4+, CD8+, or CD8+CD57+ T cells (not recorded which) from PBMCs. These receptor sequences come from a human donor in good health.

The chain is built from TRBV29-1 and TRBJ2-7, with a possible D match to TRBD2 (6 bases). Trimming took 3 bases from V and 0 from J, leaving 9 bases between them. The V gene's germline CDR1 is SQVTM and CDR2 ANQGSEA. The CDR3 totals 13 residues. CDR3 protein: CSVDDGSSYEQYF. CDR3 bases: TGCAGCGTTGATGACGGGAGCTCCTACGAGCAGTACTTC.

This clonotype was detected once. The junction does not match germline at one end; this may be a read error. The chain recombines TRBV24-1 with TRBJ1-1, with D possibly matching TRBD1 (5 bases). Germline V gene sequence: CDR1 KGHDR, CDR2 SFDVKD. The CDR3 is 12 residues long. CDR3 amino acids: CATRGENTEAFF. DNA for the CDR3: TGTGCCACCAGGGGGGAGAACACCGAAGCTTTCTTT.

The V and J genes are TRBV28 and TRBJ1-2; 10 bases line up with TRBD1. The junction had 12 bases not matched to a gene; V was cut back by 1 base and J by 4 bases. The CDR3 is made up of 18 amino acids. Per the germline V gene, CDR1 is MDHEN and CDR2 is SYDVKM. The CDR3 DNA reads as TGTGCCAGCAGTTTATTTCGCGGGACAGGGGAGTTGGTCTATGGCTACACCTTC. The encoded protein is CASSLFRGTGELVYGYTF.

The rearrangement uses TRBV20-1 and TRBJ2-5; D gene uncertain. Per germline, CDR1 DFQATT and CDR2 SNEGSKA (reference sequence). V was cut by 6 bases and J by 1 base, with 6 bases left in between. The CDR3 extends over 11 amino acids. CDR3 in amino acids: CSADTQETQYF. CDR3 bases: TGCAGTGCCGACACCCAAGAGACCCAGTACTTC.

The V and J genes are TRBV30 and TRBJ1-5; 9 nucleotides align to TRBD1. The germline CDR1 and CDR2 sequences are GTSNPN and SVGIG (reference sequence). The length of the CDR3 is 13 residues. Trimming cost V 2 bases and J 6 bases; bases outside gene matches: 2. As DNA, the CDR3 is TGTGCCTGGAGTACAGGGGGCGGTCAGCCCCAGCATTTT. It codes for CAWSTGGGQPQHF.

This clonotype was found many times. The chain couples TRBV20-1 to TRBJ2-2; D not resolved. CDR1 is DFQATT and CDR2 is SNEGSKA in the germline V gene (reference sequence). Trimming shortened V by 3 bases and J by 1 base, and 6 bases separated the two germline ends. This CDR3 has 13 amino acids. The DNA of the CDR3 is TGCAGTGCTAGGGCCCGGAACACCGGGGAGCTGTTTTTT. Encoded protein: CSARARNTGELFF.

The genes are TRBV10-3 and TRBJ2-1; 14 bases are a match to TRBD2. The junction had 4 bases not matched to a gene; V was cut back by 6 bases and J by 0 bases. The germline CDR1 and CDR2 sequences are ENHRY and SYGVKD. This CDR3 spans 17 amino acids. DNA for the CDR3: TGTGCCATCAGGGGGGGGACTAGCGGGAGCTCCTACAATGAGCAGTTCTTC. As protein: CAIRGGTSGSSYNEQFF.

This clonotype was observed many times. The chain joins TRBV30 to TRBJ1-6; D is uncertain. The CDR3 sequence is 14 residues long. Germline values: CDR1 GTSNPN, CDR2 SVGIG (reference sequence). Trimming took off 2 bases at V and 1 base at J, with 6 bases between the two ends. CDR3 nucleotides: TGTGCCTGGAGTAGGGAGTCCTATAATTCACCCCTCCACTTT. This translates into CAWSRESYNSPLHF.

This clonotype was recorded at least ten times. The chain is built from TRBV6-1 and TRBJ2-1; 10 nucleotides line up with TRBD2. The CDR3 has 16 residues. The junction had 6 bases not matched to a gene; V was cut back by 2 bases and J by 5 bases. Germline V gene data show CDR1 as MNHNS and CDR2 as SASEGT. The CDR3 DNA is TGTGCCAGCAGTGAACTCCGGACTAGCGGCCACAATGAGCAGTTCTTC. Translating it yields CASSELRTSGHNEQFF.

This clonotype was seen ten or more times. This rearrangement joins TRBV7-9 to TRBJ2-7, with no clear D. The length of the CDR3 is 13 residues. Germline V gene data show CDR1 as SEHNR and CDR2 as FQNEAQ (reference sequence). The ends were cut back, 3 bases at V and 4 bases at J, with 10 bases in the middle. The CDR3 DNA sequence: TGTGCCAGCAGCTTTGCAGCCGGATACGAGCAGTACTTC. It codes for CASSFAAGYEQYF.

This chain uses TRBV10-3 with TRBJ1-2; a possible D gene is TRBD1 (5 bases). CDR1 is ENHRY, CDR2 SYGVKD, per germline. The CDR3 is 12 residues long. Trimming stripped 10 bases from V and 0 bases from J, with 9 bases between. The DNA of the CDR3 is TGTGCCACCAGACAGTCTAACTATGGCTACACCTTC. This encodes CATRQSNYGYTF.

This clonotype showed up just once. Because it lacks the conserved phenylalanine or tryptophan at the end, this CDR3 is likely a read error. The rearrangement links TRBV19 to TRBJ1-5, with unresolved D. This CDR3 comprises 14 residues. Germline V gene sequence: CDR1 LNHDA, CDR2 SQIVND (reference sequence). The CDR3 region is CASSMRTGDQPQHL. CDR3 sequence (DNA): TGCGCCAGTAGTATGAGGACCGGAGATCAGCCCCAGCATCTT.

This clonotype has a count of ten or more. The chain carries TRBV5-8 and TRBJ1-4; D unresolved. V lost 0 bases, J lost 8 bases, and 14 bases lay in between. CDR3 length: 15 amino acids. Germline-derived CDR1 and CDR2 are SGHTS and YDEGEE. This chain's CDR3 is CASSLGLREGEKLFF. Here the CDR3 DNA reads TGTGCCAGCAGCTTGGGTCTCCGGGAGGGAGAAAAACTGTTTTTT.

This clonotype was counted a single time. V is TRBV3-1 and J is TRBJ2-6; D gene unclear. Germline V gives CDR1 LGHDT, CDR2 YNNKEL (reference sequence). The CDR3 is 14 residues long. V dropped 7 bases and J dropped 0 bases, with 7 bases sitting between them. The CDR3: CASILSSGANVLTF. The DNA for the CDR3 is TGTGCCAGCATCCTCTCCTCTGGGGCCAACGTCCTGACTTTC.

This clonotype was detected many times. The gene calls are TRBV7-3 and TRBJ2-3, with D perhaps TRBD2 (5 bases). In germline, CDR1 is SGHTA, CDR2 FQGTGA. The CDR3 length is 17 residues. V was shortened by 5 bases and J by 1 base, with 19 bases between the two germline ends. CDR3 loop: CASSLYTRLPGTDTQYF. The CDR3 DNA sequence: TGTGCCAGCAGCCTTTACACGAGACTACCCGGCACAGATACGCAGTATTTT.

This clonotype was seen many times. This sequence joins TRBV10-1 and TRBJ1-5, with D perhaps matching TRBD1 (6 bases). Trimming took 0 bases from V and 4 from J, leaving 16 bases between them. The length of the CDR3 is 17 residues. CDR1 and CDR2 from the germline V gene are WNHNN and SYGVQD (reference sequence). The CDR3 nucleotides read TGCGCCAGCAGTGAGTCTTGGTACAGGGCGTTGAATCAGCCCCAGCATTTT. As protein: CASSESWYRALNQPQHF.

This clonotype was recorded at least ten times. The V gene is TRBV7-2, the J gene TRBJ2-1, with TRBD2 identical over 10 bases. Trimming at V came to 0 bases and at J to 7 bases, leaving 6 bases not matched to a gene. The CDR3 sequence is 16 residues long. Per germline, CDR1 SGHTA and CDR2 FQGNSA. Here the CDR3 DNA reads TGTGCCAGCAGCTTAGCACGTCTAGCGGGGGCTAATGAGCAGTTCTTC. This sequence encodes CASSLARLAGANEQFF.

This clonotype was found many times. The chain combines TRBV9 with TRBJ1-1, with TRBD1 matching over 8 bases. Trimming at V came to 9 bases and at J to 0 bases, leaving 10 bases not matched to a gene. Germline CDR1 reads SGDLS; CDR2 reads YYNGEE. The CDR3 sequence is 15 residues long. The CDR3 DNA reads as TGTGCCACCGGGTCCGGACAGGGATTGAACACTGAAGCTTTCTTT. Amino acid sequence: CATGSGQGLNTEAFF.

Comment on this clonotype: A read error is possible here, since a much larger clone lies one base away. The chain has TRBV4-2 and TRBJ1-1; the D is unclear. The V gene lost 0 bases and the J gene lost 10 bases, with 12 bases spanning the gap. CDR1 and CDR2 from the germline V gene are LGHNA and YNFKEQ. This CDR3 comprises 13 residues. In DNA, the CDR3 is TGTGCCAGCAGCCAAGATAAAGAAAGGGTAGCTTTCTTT. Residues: CASSQDKERVAFF.

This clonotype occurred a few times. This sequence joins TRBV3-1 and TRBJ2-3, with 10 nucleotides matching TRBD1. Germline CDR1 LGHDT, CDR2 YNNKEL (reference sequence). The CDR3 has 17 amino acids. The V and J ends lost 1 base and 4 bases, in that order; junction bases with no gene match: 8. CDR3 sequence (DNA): TGTGCCAGCAGCCAAGCGAGAGGGACAGGGGATGCAGATACGCAGTATTTT. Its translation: CASSQARGTGDADTQYF.

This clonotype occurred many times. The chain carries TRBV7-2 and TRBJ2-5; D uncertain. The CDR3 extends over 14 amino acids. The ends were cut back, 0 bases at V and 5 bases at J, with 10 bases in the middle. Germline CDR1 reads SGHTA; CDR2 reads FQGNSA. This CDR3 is CASSLASNGETQYF. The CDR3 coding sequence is TGTGCCAGCAGCTTAGCGTCTAATGGGGAGACCCAGTACTTC.

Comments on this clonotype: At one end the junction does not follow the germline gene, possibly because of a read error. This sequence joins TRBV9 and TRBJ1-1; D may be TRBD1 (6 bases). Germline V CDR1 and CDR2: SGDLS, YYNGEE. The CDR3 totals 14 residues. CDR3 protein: CASSVGPRDTEASF. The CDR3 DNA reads TGTGCCAGCAGCGTAGGACCGAGGGACACTGAAGCTTCCTTT.

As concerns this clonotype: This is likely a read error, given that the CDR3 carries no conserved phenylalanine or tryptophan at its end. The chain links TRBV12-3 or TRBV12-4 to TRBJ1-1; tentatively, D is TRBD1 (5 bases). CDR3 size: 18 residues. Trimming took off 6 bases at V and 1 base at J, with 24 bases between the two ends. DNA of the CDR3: TGTGCCAGCAGCCTGAACACAGACAGCGCCACTTGGAACACTGAAGCTTTCCTT. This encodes CASSLNTDSATWNTEAFL.

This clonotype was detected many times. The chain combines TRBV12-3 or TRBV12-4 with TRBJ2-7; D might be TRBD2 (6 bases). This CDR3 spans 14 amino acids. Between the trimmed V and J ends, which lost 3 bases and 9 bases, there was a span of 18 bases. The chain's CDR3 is CASSLTRGILGQYF. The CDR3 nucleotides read TGTGCCAGCAGTTTGACTAGAGGGATATTAGGGCAGTACTTC.

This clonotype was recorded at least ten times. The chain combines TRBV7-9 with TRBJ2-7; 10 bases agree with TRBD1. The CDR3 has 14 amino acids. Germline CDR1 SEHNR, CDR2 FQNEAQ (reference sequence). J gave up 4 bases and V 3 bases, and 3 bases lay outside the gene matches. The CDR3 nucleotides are TGTGCCAGCAGCTTGGGACAGGGGTTTTACGAGCAGTACTTC. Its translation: CASSLGQGFYEQYF.

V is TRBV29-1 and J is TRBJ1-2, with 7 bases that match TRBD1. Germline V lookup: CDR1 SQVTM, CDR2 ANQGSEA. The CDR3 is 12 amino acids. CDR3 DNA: TGCATCGCAGGGGGGCGCGGCTATGGCTACACCTTC. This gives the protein CIAGGRGYGYTF.

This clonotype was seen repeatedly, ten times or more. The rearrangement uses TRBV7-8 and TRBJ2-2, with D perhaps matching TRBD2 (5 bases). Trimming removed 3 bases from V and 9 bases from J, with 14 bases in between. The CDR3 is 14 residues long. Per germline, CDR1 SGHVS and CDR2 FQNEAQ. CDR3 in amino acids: CASSFLTRDRELFF. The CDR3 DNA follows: TGTGCCAGCAGCTTCCTCACTAGAGACCGGGAGCTGTTTTTT.